This T cell receptor (beta chain) was identified during a study of shared clonotypes between healthy human individuals. Study results and limitations: Sequencing depth was predicted to influence how clonotypes are shared among donors. Only a few donors were included, so the genetic and exposure-history diversity represented was limited.

V lost 3 bases and J 11 bases, leaving 13 bases between the germline ends. The CDR3 is made up of 13 amino acids. Per germline, CDR1 MNHNS and CDR2 SASEGT. This clone was counted between two and nine times. Its specificity is not known. The authors ran unsorted PBMC replicate PCRs on 250 to 300 ng DNA, approximately 31,000 T cell genomes. The table came from immunoSEQ multiplex PCR; TCRdb's copy has only in-frame clones and leaves some out. The sample yields about 560,000 clones, around three quarters seen once. The TCR comes from a woman aged 40 to 49 in good health. Some clones in this sample may be carry-over from other donors' samples. This chain connects TRBV6-1 to TRBJ1-4; possible D gene TRBD1, 5 bases. Sequencing was carried out using PBMCs. CDR3 loop: CASSDRQGGKLFF. In DNA form, the CDR3 reads TGTGCCAGCAGTGATCGCCAGGGAGGGAAACTGTTTTTT.